This paragraph covers one T cell receptor (beta chain) sequence. Trimming took off 2 bases at V and 6 bases at J, with 20 bases between the two ends. CDR1 KGHSH and CDR2 LQKENI come from the germline V gene. The CDR3 sequence is 17 residues long. The record originates from a study of blood T cell repertoires in COVID-19. As for the study in general: COVID-19 samples, acute and convalescent, were from the United States, Italy and Spain. T cells, B-cell-depleted T cells, or PBMCs supplied cDNA or gDNA.

As originally analysed: Nucleated cell number was recorded as an estimate derived from reference gene primer amplification. Clones were sequenced by immunoSEQ multiplex PCR, and TCRdb holds only the in-frame ones, with some missing. For V, J and clone size, that table is used; D and trimming come from the DNA. The table has 200,000 or so clones, 70% to 85% seen once; the top ten hold approximately 5.4%. The sequencing sample was made of peripheral blood. The clonotype comes from a woman aged 25 to 45 with acute or convalescent COVID-19. The chain is built from TRBV18 and TRBJ1-5; a possible D gene is TRBD1 (5 bases). The CDR3 loop reads CASSPTFSAAGLQPQHF. For the CDR3, the DNA is TGTGCCAGCTCACCAACGTTTTCGGCCGCAGGGCTTCAGCCCCAGCATTTT.